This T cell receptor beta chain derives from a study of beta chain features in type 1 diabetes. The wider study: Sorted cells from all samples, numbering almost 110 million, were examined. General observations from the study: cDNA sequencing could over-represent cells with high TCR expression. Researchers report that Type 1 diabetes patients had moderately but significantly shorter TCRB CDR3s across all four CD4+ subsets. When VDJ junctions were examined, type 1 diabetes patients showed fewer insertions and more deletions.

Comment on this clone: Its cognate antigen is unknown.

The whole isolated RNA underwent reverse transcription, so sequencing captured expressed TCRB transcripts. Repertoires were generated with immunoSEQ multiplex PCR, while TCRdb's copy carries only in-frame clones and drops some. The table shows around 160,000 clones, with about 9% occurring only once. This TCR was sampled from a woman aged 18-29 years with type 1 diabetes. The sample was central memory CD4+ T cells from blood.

The CDR3 sequence: CATSRDRGGVSYEQYF. For the CDR3, the DNA is TGTGCCACCAGCAGAGATCGTGGAGGGGTCTCCTACGAGCAGTACTTC. The chain has TRBV15 and TRBJ2-7; perhaps TRBD2 as D (6 bases). The CDR3 totals 16 residues. The germline gives CDR1 LNHNV, CDR2 YYDKDF (reference sequence). V was pared by 0 bases and J by 0 bases, with 12 bases between.